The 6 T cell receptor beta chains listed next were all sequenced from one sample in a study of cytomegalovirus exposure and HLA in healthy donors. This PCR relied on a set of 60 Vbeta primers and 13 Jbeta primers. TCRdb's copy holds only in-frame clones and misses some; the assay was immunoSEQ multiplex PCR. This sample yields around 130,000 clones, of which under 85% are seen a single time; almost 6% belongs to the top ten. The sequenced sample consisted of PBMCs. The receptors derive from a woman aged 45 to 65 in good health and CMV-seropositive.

CDR3 sequence (DNA): TGTGCCAGCGGTACTCAGGGGTTCACAGATACGCAGTATTTT. The encoded protein is CASGTQGFTDTQYF. The V and J genes are TRBV6-1 and TRBJ2-3; D is possibly TRBD1 (6 bases). The ends were cut back, 8 bases at V and 2 bases at J, with 14 bases in the middle. The germline CDR1 and CDR2 sequences are MNHNS and SASEGT. The length of the CDR3 is 14 residues.

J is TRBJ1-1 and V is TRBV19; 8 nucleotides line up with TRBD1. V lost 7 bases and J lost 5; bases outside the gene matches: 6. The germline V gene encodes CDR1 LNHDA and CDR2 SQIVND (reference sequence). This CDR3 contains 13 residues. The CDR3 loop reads CASMGQERTEAFF. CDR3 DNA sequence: TGTGCCAGTATGGGACAGGAGAGGACTGAAGCTTTCTTT.

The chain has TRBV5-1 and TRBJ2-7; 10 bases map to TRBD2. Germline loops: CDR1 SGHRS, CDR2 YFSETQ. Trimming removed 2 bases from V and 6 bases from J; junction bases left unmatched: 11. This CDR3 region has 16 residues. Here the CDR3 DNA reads TGCGCCAGCAGCTTACTAGCGGGGTTAGCCGGCAGCGAGCAGTACTTC. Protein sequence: CASSLLAGLAGSEQYF.

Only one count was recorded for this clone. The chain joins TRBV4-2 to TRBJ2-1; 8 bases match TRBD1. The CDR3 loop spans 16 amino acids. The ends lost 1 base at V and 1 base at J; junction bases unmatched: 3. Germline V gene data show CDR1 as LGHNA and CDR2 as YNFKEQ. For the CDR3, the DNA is TGTGCCAGCAGCCAAGTAACAGGGGGGTCCTACAATGAGCAGTTCTTC. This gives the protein CASSQVTGGSYNEQFF.

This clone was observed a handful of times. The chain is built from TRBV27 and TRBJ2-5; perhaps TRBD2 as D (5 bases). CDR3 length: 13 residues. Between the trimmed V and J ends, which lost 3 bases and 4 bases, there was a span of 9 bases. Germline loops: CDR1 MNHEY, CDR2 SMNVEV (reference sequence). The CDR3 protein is CASSFSSVETQYF. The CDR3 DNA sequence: TGTGCCAGCAGTTTTAGTAGCGTAGAGACCCAGTACTTC.

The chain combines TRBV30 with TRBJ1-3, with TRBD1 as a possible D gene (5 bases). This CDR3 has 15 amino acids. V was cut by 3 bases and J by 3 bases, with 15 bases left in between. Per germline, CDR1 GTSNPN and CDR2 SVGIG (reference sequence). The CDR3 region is CAWSARGGVGNTIYF. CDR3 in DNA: TGTGCCTGGAGCGCCCGGGGAGGGGTTGGAAACACCATATATTTT. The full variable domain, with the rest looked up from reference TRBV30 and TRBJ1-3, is SQTIHQWPATLVQPVGSPLSLECTVEGTSNPNLYWYRQAAGRGLQLLFYSVGIGQISSEVPQNLSASRPQDRQFILSSKKLLLSDSGFYLCAWSARGGVGNTIYFGEGSWLTVV.